This T cell receptor (beta chain) was captured by sequencing in a study of kidney transplant recipient with SARS-CoV-2 infection. TCRdb ran MiXCR on the reads and lists one entry per CDR3 protein. The table has 200,000 to 300,000 distinct CDR3 sequences, roughly 26% seen once; the top ten hold roughly 7%. This clonotype was found many times. Here the sequenced sample was a blood sample, taken at baseline and on roughly day 120 from a kidney transplant recipient. The source is a male patient younger than 45 who had COVID-19 and was a kidney transplant recipient. Some T cells could come from the graft donor.

In nucleotides, the CDR3 is TGTGCCAGCAGTATGAAGAGGCAAGAGACCCAGTACTTC. It translates to CASSMKRQETQYF. The chain uses TRBV6-8 and TRBJ2-5, with D unclear. The CDR3 is 13 residues long. Trimming stripped 5 bases from V and 2 bases from J, with 9 bases between. The V gene's germline CDR1 is MNHGY and CDR2 SAAAGT.